This TCR beta chain was retrieved from a study of T cells in Graves' hyperthyroidism and ophthalmopathy. Points from the study as a whole: Onset of ophthalmopathy came a median around 6.5 months after the model predicted it.

Germline V gene lookup returns CDR1 SQVTM and CDR2 ANQGSEA. This CDR3 has 13 residues. V lost 0 bases and J 7 bases, leaving 10 bases between the germline ends. Regions amplified from RNA transcripts were the TCR beta CDR3 regions. The HTBI primer set was used in a first-round RT-PCR of the TCR CDR3. TCRdb re-called the multiplex PCR reads with MiXCR, one entry per CDR3 protein. The table lists some 560,000 distinct CDR3 sequences, 14% of them singletons. A note on this clonotype: Its antigen is unknown.

The source of the PBMCs was over 8.5 ml of fresh peripheral blood. The sequencing input was blood. The rearrangement uses TRBV29-1 and TRBJ1-5; D perhaps matches TRBD1 (5 bases). The source of this sequence is a woman aged 40 to 50 with Graves' hyperthyroidism. In nucleotides, the CDR3 is TGCAGCGTTGAAGAACAGGAAGGGCAGCCCCAGCATTTT. Translated: CSVEEQEGQPQHF.